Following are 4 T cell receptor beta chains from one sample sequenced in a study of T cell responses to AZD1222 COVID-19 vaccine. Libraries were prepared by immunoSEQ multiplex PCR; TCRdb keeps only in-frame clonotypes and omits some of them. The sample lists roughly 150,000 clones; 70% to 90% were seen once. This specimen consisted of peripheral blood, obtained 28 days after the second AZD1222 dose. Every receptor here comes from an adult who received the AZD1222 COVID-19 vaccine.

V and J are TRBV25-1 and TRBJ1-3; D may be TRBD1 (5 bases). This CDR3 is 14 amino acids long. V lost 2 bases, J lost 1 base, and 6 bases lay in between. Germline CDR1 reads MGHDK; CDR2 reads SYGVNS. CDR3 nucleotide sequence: TGTGCCAGCAGTGAACGGGGGTCTGGAAACACCATATATTTT. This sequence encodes CASSERGSGNTIYF.

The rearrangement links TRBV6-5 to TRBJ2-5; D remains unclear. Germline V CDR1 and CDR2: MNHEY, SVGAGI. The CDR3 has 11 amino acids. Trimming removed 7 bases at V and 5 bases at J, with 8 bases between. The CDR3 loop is CASTKGETQYF. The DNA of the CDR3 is TGTGCCAGCACCAAAGGGGAGACCCAGTACTTC.

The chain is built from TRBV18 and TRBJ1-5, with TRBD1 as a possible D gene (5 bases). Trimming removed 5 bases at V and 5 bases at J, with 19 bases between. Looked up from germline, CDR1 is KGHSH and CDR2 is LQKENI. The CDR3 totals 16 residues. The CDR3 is CASSGGGTYRDQPQHF. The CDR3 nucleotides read TGTGCCAGCTCAGGGGGGGGGACCTACCGGGATCAGCCCCAGCATTTT.

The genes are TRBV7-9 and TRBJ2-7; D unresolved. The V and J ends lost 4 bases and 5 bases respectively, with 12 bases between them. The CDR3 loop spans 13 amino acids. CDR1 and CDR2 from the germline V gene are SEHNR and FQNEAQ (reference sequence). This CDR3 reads CASSSPPVHEQYF. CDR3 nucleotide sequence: TGTGCCAGCAGCTCGCCCCCAGTCCACGAGCAGTACTTC.